This T cell receptor (beta chain) was found in a study of OX40 agonist ivuxolimab in advanced cancers. As for the study in general: Three dose-escalation patients had partial responses: one with hepatocellular carcinoma and two with cutaneous melanoma.

This clone was observed once. V lost 3 bases to trimming and J lost 4 bases; unmatched junction nucleotides: 4. The CDR3 has 14 amino acids. Germline loops: CDR1 KGHSH, CDR2 LQKENI. This table comes from immunoSEQ multiplex PCR, and its TCRdb copy is limited to in-frame clones, with some not included. The sample lists approximately 30,000 clones, 81% occurring once. The chain links TRBV18 to TRBJ2-7; 9 bases line up with TRBD1. The sequencing here drew on CD4+ or CD8+ T cells sorted from blood, taken in a trial of the OX40 agonist ivuxolimab. The sequence was obtained from an adult with an advanced solid tumor such as melanoma, head and neck, liver or kidney cancer. The DNA for the CDR3 is TGTGCCAGCTCACCCAACAGGGGGCTGTACGAGCAGTACTTC. Its protein product is CASSPNRGLYEQYF.